This is a list of T cell receptor beta chains from one sample in a study of T cell responses to AZD1222 COVID-19 vaccine. Sequencing used immunoSEQ multiplex PCR; TCRdb keeps in-frame clones, though not all of them. The table has 95,000 to 100,000 clones, 87% seen once. Here the sequenced sample was peripheral blood, taken 28 days after the second AZD1222 dose. The receptor source for this set is an adult who received the AZD1222 COVID-19 vaccine. CDR3s include the opening cysteine and the closing phenylalanine or tryptophan. A D gene is named only where the DNA matches it firmly. Clone size, where shown, is once, few, many, or a class for clones that have expanded.

>.|.|TRBJ2-3|TRBV1
CTSSHPPQGADTQYF
TGCACCAGCAGCCACCCCCCGCAAGGGGCAGATACGCAGTATTTT
>once|.|TRBJ2-7|TRBV5-1
CASSLTTDTYEQYF
TGCGCCAGCAGCTTAACGACCGATACCTACGAGCAGTACTTC
>.|.|TRBJ2-3|TRBV2
CASNQRGAGVTDTQYF
TGTGCCAGCAATCAAAGAGGGGCGGGTGTTACAGATACGCAGTATTTT
>.|TRBD2|TRBJ2-5|TRBV12-3/TRBV12-4
CASSSSGPETQYF
TGTGCCAGCAGTTCTAGCGGCCCAGAGACCCAGTACTTC
>.|.|TRBJ1-2|TRBV15
CATSRESATYGYTF
TGTGCCACCAGCAGAGAGTCAGCGACCTATGGCTACACCTTC
>.|TRBD1|TRBJ1-1|TRBV5-4
CASSLTGGSEAFF
TGTGCCAGCAGCTTAACAGGGGGTTCTGAAGCTTTCTTT
>.|.|TRBJ2-2|TRBV3-1/TRBV3-2
CASSQDGRGRWELFF
TGTGCCAGCAGCCAAGATGGAAGGGGCAGGTGGGAGCTGTTTTTT
>.|TRBD1|TRBJ2-7|TRBV6-5
CASSYNGQGPEQYF
TGTGCCAGCAGTTACAACGGACAGGGGCCCGAGCAGTACTTC
>once|TRBD2|TRBJ2-7|TRBV27
CASSLIGTSGYEQYF
TGTGCCAGCAGCCTCATCGGGACTAGCGGGTACGAGCAGTACTTC
>.|.|TRBJ1-1|TRBV2
CASNQGPNTEAFF
TGTGCCAGCAACCAGGGCCCGAACACTGAAGCTTTCTTT
>.|.|TRBJ2-7|TRBV29-1
CSVANSGYEQYF
TGCAGCGTGGCTAACTCGGGCTACGAGCAGTACTTC
>.|.|TRBJ1-2|TRBV2
CASSEVQGGRSGYTF
TGTGCCAGCAGTGAAGTACAAGGGGGGCGTAGTGGCTACACCTTC
>.|.|TRBJ2-2|TRBV10-1
CASSERPGGELFF
TGCGCCAGCAGTGAGCGTCCCGGCGGGGAGCTGTTTTTT
>.|.|TRBJ1-1|TRBV18
CASSGQMNTEAFF
TGTGCCAGCTCAGGACAGATGAACACTGAAGCTTTCTTT
>.|.|TRBJ1-1|TRBV6-5
CASSHGTVREAFF
TGTGCCAGCAGTCACGGAACCGTGAGGGAAGCTTTCTTT
>.|.|TRBJ1-5|TRBV28
CASQDRISNQPQHF
TGTGCCAGCCAAGATCGAATTAGCAATCAGCCCCAGCATTTT
>.|.|TRBJ1-1|TRBV19
CASSIGTTEAFF
TGTGCCAGTAGTATTGGGACAACTGAAGCTTTCTTT
>.|.|TRBJ2-7|TRBV7-2
CASSLEVRSHEQYF
TGTGCCAGCAGCTTAGAAGTTAGGTCCCACGAGCAGTACTTC
>.|.|TRBJ2-7|TRBV11-2
CASSVRAIPEQYF
TGTGCCAGCAGCGTACGGGCTATACCTGAGCAGTACTTC
>.|TRBD2|TRBJ2-3|TRBV30
CAWTRTSGRTDTQYF
TGTGCCTGGACCCGGACTAGCGGGAGAACAGATACGCAGTATTTT
>.|.|TRBJ2-3|TRBV6-1
CASSEALLLNRVADTQYF
TGTGCCAGCAGTGAAGCGCTTCTATTGAACAGGGTGGCAGATACGCAGTATTTT
>.|.|TRBJ2-1|TRBV7-2
CASSLQAGSYNEQFF
TGTGCCAGCAGCTTACAGGCGGGATCTTACAATGAGCAGTTCTTC
>.|TRBD2|TRBJ2-1|TRBV7-2
CASSPGLALSYNEQFF
TGTGCCAGCAGCCCCGGACTAGCGCTCTCCTACAATGAGCAGTTCTTC
>.|.|TRBJ1-3|TRBV6-5
CASSYDFSGNTIYF
TGTGCCAGCAGTTACGACTTCTCTGGAAACACCATATATTTT
>.|TRBD2|TRBJ2-7|TRBV28
CASSRRGGTSEQYF
TGTGCCAGCAGTCGACGCGGGGGGACTAGCGAGCAGTACTTC
>.|TRBD2|TRBJ2-7|TRBV7-2
CASSLAGTSSYEQYF
TGTGCCAGCAGCTTAGCCGGGACTAGTTCGTACGAGCAGTACTTC
>.|TRBD1|TRBJ1-5|TRBV30
CAWSLGGVQGGQPQHF
TGTGCCTGGAGTCTCGGGGGCGTACAGGGGGGTCAGCCCCAGCATTTT
>.|.|TRBJ1-1|TRBV18
CASSPEYLENTEAFF
TGTGCCAGCTCACCCGAGTACCTAGAGAACACTGAAGCTTTCTTT
>.|TRBD1|TRBJ1-1|TRBV6-6
CASSIRQGNTEAFF
TGTGCCAGCAGTATTAGACAGGGGAACACTGAAGCTTTCTTT
>.|TRBD2|TRBJ2-1|TRBV25-1
CASSESAGGEGNEQFF
TGTGCCAGCAGTGAATCGGCGGGAGGTGAGGGGAATGAGCAGTTCTTC
>.|TRBD1|TRBJ1-2|TRBV5-1
CASSQDRGSRGYTF
TGCGCCAGCAGCCAGGACAGGGGGTCTCGGGGCTACACCTTC
>.|.|TRBJ2-7|TRBV6-2/TRBV6-3
CASSSSSYEQYF
TGTGCCAGCAGTTCTAGCAGCTACGAGCAGTACTTC
>.|.|TRBJ2-1|TRBV5-4
CASSFRPFEQFF
TGTGCCAGCAGCTTCAGACCCTTTGAGCAGTTCTTC
>.|TRBD2|TRBJ2-7|TRBV6-5
CASSLARLAAYEQYF
TGTGCCAGCAGTTTGGCGAGACTAGCGGCATACGAGCAGTACTTC
>.|TRBD2|TRBJ2-7|TRBV7-2
CASSRGTSVYEQYF
TGTGCCAGCAGCAGAGGGACTAGCGTTTACGAGCAGTACTTC
>.|.|TRBJ1-1|TRBV7-9
CASSLGGRNTEAFF
TGTGCCAGCAGCCTGGGGGGCAGAAACACTGAAGCTTTCTTT
>.|.|TRBJ1-5|TRBV27
CASRTDLDGDQPQHF
TGTGCCAGCAGGACGGACTTAGATGGCGATCAGCCCCAGCATTTT
>.|TRBD2|TRBJ2-1|TRBV5-4
CASSLPSGRAQGAEQFF
TGTGCCAGCAGCTTGCCTAGCGGGAGGGCGCAAGGGGCTGAGCAGTTCTTC
>.|.|TRBJ2-4|TRBV20-1
CSASYATAKNIQYF
TGCAGTGCTAGTTACGCAACTGCCAAAAACATTCAGTACTTC
>.|.|TRBJ1-6|TRBV2
CASRLLTGSLSPLHF
TGTGCCAGCAGACTATTGACAGGATCTCTATCACCCCTCCACTTT
>.|.|TRBJ1-2|TRBV5-1
CASSLALRDTEGYTF
TGCGCCAGCAGCTTGGCTTTAAGGGACACGGAAGGCTACACCTTC
>once|.|TRBJ1-1|TRBV6-5
CASQPRALGTEAFF
TGTGCCAGCCAACCCCGGGCCTTGGGAACTGAAGCTTTCTTT
>.|TRBD1|TRBJ1-3|TRBV7-2
CASSPGQGPRSGNTIYF
TGTGCCAGCAGCCCAGGACAGGGGCCTCGCTCTGGAAACACCATATATTTT
>few|.|TRBJ2-5|TRBV6-5
CASSYSDQETQYF
TGTGCCAGCAGTTACTCGGACCAAGAGACCCAGTACTTC
>.|.|TRBJ2-7|TRBV5-4
CASSPGSYEQYF
TGTGCCAGCAGCCCGGGCTCCTACGAGCAGTACTTC